One sample yielded the 5 T cell receptor beta chains listed below, sequenced in a study of blood T cells in healthy people across ages. Primed by a sample-barcoded 5' primer and a J-beta primer mix, a second PCR proceeded for roughly 6 to 12 cycles. TCRdb fed the 5' RACE reads into MiXCR, producing one record per CDR3 protein. The sample records fewer than 900,000 distinct CDR3 sequences, about 40% being singletons. The sample comprised blood. The receptors were sampled from a woman aged 55-75 years in good health.

The chain joins TRBV14 to TRBJ2-7; tentatively, D is TRBD2 (5 bases). V was trimmed by 0 bases and J by 5 bases, leaving 8 bases between them. The CDR3 contains 13 residues. CDR1 is SGHDN, CDR2 FVKESK, per germline. Written as DNA, the CDR3 is TGTGCCAGCAGCCAAGACCCCGGGGACGAGCAGTACTTC. This translates into CASSQDPGDEQYF.

This clonotype came up a few times. The chain links TRBV24-1 to TRBJ2-1, with TRBD1 identical over 7 bases. This CDR3 is built from 17 residues. Germline CDR1 is KGHDR and CDR2 is SFDVKD. V dropped 2 bases and J dropped 2; count of bases not matched to a gene: 8. CDR3 nucleotides: TGTGCCACCAGTGATTCCCCGGGACAGAGCCCCTACAATGAGCAGTTCTTC. Its translation is CATSDSPGQSPYNEQFF.

The chain combines TRBV20-1 with TRBJ2-1; 7 positions agree with TRBD2. Germline V gene data show CDR1 as DFQATT and CDR2 as SNEGSKA (reference sequence). This CDR3 spans 15 amino acids. Trimming took 5 bases from V and 9 from J; bases not matched to a gene: 16. CDR3 bases: TGCAGTGCTCATCCCCCCGGCGGGAGTTCATCTGAGCAGTTCTTC. Encoded protein: CSAHPPGGSSSEQFF.

V usage is TRBV3-1 and J usage is TRBJ2-2; D gene uncertain. Trimming left V 1 base short and J 0 bases short, with 6 bases between. The CDR3 is 15 amino acids. Germline CDR1 LGHDT, CDR2 YNNKEL (reference sequence). CDR3 sequence (DNA): TGTGCCAGCAGCCAAGCGCTTACGAACACCGGGGAGCTGTTTTTT. As protein: CASSQALTNTGELFF.

The V call is TRBV5-1, the J call TRBJ1-2, with a tentative D call TRBD1 (6 bases). Germline V gene sequence: CDR1 SGHRS, CDR2 YFSETQ. The CDR3 runs 12 residues. Trimming stripped 4 bases from V and 8 bases from J, with 12 bases between. As DNA, the CDR3 is TGCGCCAGCAGCCACGAGAGGGGGGGCTACACCTTC. Encoded protein: CASSHERGGYTF.